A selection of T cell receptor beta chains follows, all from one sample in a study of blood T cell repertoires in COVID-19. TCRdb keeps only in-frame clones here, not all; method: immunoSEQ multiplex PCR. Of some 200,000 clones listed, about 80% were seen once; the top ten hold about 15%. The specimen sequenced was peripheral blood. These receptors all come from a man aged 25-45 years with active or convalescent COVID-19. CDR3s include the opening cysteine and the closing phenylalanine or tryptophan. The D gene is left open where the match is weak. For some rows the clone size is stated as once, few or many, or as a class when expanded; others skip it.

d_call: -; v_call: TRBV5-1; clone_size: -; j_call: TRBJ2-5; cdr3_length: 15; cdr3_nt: TGCGCCAGCAGCTTTAGTGGGGCGGTAGAAGAGACCCAGTACTTC; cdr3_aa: CASSFSGAVEETQYF
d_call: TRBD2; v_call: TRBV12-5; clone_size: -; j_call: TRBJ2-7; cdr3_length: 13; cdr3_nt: TGTGCTAGTGGTTGGGAGGGAACCTACGAGCAGTACTTC; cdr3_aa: CASGWEGTYEQYF
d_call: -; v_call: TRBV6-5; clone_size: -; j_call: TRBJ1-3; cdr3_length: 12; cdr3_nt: TGTGCCGGTGACAACGGAGGAAACACCATATATTTT; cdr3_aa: CAGDNGGNTIYF
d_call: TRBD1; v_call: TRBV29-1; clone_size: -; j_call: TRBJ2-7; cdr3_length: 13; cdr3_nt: TGCAGCGTTTCCGTGACAGGGGGCTACGAGCAGTACTTC; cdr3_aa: CSVSVTGGYEQYF
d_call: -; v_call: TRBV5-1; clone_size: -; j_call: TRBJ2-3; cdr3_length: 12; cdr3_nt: TGCGCCAGCAGCTTCGGGGGAGATACGCAGTATTTT; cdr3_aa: CASSFGGDTQYF
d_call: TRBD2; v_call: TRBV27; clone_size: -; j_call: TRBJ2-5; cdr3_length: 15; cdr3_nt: TGTGCCAGCAGCCAACTAGCGGGGGGAATAGAGACCCAGTACTTC; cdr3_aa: CASSQLAGGIETQYF
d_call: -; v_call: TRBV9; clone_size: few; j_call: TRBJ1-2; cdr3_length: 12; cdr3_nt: TGTGCCAGCAGCGTAGTCGGTTATGGCTACACCTTC; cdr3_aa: CASSVVGYGYTF
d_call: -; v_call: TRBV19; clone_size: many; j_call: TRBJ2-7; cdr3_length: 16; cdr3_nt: TGTGCCAGTAGTATCTCTCACCAAGCGGGCGTCAACGAGCAGTACTTC; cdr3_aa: CASSISHQAGVNEQYF
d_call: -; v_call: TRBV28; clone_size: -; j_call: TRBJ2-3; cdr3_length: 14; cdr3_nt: TGTGCCAGCAGTTCATTGACAGGCACAGATACGCAGTATTTT; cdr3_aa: CASSSLTGTDTQYF
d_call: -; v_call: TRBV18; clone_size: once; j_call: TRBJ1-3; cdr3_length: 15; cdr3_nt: TGTGCCAGCTCACCGGGGAGTCTACTTGGAAACACCATATATTTT; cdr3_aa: CASSPGSLLGNTIYF
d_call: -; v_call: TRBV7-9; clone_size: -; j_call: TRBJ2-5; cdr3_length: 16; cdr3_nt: TGTGCCAGCAGCTTGGGGGCCGCGAACATGTGGGGGACCCAGTACTTC; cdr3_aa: CASSLGAANMWGTQYF
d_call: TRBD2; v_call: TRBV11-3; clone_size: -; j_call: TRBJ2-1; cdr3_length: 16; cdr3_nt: TGTGCCAGCAGCACCCTAGCGGGAGTAGTCAACAATGAGCAGTTCTTC; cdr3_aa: CASSTLAGVVNNEQFF
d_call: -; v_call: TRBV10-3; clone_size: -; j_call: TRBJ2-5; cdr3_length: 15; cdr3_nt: TGTGCCATCAGTGAGTCCCAGCGGAGAGGGGAGACCCAGTACTTC; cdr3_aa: CAISESQRRGETQYF
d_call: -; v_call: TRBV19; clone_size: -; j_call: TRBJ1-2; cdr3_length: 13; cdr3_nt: TGTGCCAGTAGTATAGGCAGGGGCTATGGCTACACCTTC; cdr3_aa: CASSIGRGYGYTF
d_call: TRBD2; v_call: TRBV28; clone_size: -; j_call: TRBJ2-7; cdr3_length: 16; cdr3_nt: TGTGCCAGCAGTCCGCGACTAGCGGGATCCTCCTACGAGCAGTACTTC; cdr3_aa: CASSPRLAGSSYEQYF
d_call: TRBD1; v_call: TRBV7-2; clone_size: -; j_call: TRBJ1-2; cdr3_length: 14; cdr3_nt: TGTGCCAGCAGCCGCCGGAGGACAGGAGGTGGCTACACCTTC; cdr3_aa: CASSRRRTGGGYTF
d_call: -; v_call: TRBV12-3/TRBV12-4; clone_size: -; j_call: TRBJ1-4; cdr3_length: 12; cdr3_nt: TGTGCCAGCAGTTTAGAGCCTCAAAAACTGTTTTTT; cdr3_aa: CASSLEPQKLFF
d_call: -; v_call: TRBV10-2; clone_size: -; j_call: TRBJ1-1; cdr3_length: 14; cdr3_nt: TGCGCCAGCAGTGAAATCCAGGGGAACACTGAAGCTTTCTTT; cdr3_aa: CASSEIQGNTEAFF
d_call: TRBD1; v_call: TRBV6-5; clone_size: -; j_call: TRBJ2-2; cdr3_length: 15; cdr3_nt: TGTGCCAGCAGTTCTAGGGACAGCTACACCGGGGAGCTGTTTTTT; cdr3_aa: CASSSRDSYTGELFF
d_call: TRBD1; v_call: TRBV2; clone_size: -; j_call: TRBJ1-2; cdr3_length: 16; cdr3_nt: TGTGCCAGCAGTTCCGGGACAGGGCTTGGTCAGTATGGCTACACCTTC; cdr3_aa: CASSSGTGLGQYGYTF
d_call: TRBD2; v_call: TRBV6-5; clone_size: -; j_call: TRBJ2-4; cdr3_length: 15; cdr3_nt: TGTGCCAGCAGCGGACTAGCGGGAGGGTCGAACATTCAGTACTTC; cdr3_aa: CASSGLAGGSNIQYF
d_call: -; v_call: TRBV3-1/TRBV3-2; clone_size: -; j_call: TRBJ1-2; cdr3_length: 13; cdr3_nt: TGTGCCAGCAGCCCTCAGGGGAGCTATGGCTACACCTTC; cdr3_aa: CASSPQGSYGYTF
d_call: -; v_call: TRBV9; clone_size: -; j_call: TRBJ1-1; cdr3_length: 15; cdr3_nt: TGTGCCAGCAGCGTCGCCGGAGGGGCGCACACTGAAGCTTTCTTT; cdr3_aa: CASSVAGGAHTEAFF
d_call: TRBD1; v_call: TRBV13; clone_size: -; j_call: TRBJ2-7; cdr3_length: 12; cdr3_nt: TGTGCCATTTCGGACAGGGCGAGCGAGCAGTACTTC; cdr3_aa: CAISDRASEQYF
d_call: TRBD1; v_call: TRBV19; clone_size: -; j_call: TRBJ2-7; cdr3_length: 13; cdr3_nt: TGTGCCAGTAAGGGACAGGGTGTCTACGAGCAGTACTTC; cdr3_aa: CASKGQGVYEQYF
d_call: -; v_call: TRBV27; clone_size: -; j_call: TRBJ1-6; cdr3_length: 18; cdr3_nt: TGTGCCAGCAGTTTCGTTCGGAGACCATGGATCTATAATTCACCCCTCCACTTT; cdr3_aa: CASSFVRRPWIYNSPLHF
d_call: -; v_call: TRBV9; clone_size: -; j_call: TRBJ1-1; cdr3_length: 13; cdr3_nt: TGTGCCAGCAGCGTAACTTCTCAGGGGAGAGCTTTCTTT; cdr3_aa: CASSVTSQGRAFF
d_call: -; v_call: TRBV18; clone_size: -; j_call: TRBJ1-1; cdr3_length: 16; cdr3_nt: TGTGCCAGCTCACCACCGTCGGCAGGGTCGAACACTGAAGCTTTCTTT; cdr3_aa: CASSPPSAGSNTEAFF
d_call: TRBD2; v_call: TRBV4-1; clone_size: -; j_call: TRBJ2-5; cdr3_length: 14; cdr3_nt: TGCGCCAGCAGCCAAGCCAATAGCGGGGAGACCCAGTACTTC; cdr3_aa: CASSQANSGETQYF
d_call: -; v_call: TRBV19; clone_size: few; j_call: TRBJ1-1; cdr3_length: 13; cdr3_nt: TGTGCCAGCCGGGGAGTTGGGAACACTGAAGCTTTCTTT; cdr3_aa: CASRGVGNTEAFF
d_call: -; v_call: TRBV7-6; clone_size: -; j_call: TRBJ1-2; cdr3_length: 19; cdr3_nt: TGTGCCAGCAGCTTACCAAACGACCGGACGAGGGCCGGTGACTATGGCTACACCTTC; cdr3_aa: CASSLPNDRTRAGDYGYTF
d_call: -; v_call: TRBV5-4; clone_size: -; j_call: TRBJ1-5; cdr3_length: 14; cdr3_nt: TGTGCCAGCAGCTCCCAGGGGAGCAATCAGCCCCAGCATTTT; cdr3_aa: CASSSQGSNQPQHF
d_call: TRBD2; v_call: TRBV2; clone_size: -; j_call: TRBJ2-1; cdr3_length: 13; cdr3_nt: TGTGCCAGCAGTCCGGGGGGGACCCATGAGCAGTTCTTC; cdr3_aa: CASSPGGTHEQFF
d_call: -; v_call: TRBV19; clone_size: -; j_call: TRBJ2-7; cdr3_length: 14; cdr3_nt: TGTGCCAGTAGTCGAACGGGGAAGACCTACGAGCAGTACTTC; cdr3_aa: CASSRTGKTYEQYF
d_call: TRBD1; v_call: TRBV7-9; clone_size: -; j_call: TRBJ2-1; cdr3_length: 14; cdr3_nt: TGTGCCAGCAGCTTCGGGACAGTTCACAATGAGCAGTTCTTC; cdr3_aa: CASSFGTVHNEQFF
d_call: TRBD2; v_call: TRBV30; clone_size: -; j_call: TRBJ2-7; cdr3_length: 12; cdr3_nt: TGTGCCGGTGCACGGGGCGGGGGCGAGCAGTACTTC; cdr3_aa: CAGARGGGEQYF
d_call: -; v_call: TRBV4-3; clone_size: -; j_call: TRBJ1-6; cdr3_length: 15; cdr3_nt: TGCGCCAGCAGCCAAGATCGCGACAATTATTCACCCCTCCACTTT; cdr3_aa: CASSQDRDNYSPLHF
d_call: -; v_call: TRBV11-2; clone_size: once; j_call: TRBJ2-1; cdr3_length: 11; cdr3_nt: TGTGCCAGCAGCTTGGCGGGTGAGCAGTTCTTC; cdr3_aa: CASSLAGEQFF
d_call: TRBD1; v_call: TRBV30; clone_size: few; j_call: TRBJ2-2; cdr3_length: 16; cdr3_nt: TGTGCCTGGGGGCGACGGGACAGGAGGAACACCGGGGAGCTGTTTTTT; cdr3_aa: CAWGRRDRRNTGELFF
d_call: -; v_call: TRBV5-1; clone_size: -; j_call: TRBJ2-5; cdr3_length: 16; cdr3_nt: TGCGCCAGCCGCGGTGGGCCGGCGGGGGCCCAAGAGACCCAGTACTTC; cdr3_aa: CASRGGPAGAQETQYF
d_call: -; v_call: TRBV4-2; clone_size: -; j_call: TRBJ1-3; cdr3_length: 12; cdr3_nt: TGTGCCAGCAGCCACGGGGGAAACACCATATATTTT; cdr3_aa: CASSHGGNTIYF
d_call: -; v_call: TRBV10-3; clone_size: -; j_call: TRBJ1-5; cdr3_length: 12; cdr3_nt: TGTGCCATCAGCGACAGTAATCAGCCCCAGCATTTT; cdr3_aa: CAISDSNQPQHF
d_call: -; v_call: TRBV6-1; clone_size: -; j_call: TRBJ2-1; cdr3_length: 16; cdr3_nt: TGTGCCAGCAGTGAAGATGGGGGGGGCCCCTACAATGAGCAGTTCTTC; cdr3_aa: CASSEDGGGPYNEQFF
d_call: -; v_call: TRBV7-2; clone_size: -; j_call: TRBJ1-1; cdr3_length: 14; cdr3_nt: TGTGCCAGCAGCTTAGAACCGGGTTATACTGAAGCTTTCTTT; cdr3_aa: CASSLEPGYTEAFF
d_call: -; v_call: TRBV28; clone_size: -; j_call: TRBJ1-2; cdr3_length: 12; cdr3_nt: TGTGCCAGCAGGACGGGATCCTATGGCTACACCTTC; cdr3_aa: CASRTGSYGYTF
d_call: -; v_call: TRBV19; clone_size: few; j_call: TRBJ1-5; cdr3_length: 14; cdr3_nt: TGTGCCAGCCGCCGGGGTGCCGACAATCAGCCCCAGCATTTT; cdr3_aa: CASRRGADNQPQHF
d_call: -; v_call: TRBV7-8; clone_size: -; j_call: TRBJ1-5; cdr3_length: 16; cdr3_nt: TGTGCCAGCTACTCGGGCCTGGATCCTAGGGGTCAGCCCCAGCATTTT; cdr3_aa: CASYSGLDPRGQPQHF
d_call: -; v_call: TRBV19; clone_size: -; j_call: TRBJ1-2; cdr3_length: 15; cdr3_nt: TGTGCCAGTAGTATGGGGGGGAGCGGTAACTATGGCTACACCTTC; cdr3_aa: CASSMGGSGNYGYTF
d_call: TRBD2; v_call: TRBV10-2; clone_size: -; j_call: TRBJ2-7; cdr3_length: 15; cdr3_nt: TGCGCCAGCAGAGGACTAGCGGGGCCCTCCTACGAGCAGTACTTC; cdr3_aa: CASRGLAGPSYEQYF
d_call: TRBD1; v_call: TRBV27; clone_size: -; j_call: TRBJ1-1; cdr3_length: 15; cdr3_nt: TGTGCCAGCAGTTCAGGGGGCGGGGTGAACACTGAAGCTTTCTTT; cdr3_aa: CASSSGGGVNTEAFF
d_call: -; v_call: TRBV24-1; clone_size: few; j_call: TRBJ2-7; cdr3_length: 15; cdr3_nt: TGTGCCACCAGTGAGGGGACATCTGAAGAGTACGAGCAGTACTTC; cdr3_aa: CATSEGTSEEYEQYF
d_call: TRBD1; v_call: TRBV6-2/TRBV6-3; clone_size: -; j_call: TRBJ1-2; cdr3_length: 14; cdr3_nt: TGTGCCAGCAGTTACTCGACAGGGATCGACCCCGTCACCTTC; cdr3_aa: CASSYSTGIDPVTF
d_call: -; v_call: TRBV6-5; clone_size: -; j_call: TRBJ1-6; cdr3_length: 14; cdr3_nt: TGTGCCAGCAGTTACTCCCAGGTTAATTCACCCCTCCACTTT; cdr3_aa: CASSYSQVNSPLHF
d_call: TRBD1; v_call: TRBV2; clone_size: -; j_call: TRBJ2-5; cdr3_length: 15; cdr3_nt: TGTGCCAGCAGTCGTTCCAGACAGGGTGGGGAGACCCAGTACTTC; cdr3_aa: CASSRSRQGGETQYF
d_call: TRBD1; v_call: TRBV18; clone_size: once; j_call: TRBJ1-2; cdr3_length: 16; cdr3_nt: TGTGCCAGCTCACCCCCCCTCGGACAGGGGGAACTCGGCTACACCTTC; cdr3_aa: CASSPPLGQGELGYTF
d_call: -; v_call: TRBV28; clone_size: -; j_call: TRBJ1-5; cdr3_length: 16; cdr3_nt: TGTGCCAGCAGCCCCCACCTCAGGGTTGGCAATCAGCCCCAGCATTTT; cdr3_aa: CASSPHLRVGNQPQHF
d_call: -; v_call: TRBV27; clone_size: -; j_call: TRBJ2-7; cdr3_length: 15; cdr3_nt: TGTGCCAGCAGGCCAGGGAGATTGGGAGGAGACGAGCAGTACTTC; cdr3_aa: CASRPGRLGGDEQYF
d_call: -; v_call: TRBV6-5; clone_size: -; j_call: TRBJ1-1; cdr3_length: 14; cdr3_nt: TGTGCCAGCAGTTACAGGGGAGGGGCCACTGAAGCTTTCTTT; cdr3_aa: CASSYRGGATEAFF
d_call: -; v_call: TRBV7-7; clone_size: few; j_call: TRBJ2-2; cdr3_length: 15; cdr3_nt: TGTGCTAGCAGCTTGGGGCAGATGAACACCGGGGAGCTGTTTTTT; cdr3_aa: CASSLGQMNTGELFF